The rows below give T cell receptor beta chains drawn from one sample of a study of OX40 agonist ivuxolimab in advanced cancers. The table came from immunoSEQ multiplex PCR; TCRdb's copy has only in-frame clones and leaves some out. This sample has roughly 76,000 clones, with 80% to 95% found just once. Sequenced here: CD4+ or CD8+ T cells sorted from blood, sampled in a trial of the OX40 agonist ivuxolimab. All receptors come from an adult with an advanced solid tumor such as melanoma, head and neck, liver or kidney cancer. CDR3s include the opening cysteine and the closing phenylalanine or tryptophan. The D gene is left open where the match is weak. Size is omitted from some rows. Given values are once, few, many or a class for expanded clones.

D | size | J | V | DNA | CDR3
- | - | TRBJ2-3 | TRBV9 | TGTGCCAGCAGCGTAGCGGGGGGCTATCCAGATACGCAGTATTTT | CASSVAGGYPDTQYF
TRBD2 | - | TRBJ2-3 | TRBV5-1 | TGCGCCAGCAGCTTGGCTGTAGCGGGGGGGAACACAGATACGCAGTATTTT | CASSLAVAGGNTDTQYF
- | - | TRBJ2-7 | TRBV6-5 | TGTGCCAGCTCCTCTGGCGGGGTCGCCTACGAGCAGTACTTC | CASSSGGVAYEQYF
TRBD2 | - | TRBJ2-7 | TRBV4-3 | TGCGCCAGCAGCCTTGGGGGGGAGTCCTACGAGCAGTACTTC | CASSLGGESYEQYF
TRBD1 | - | TRBJ2-5 | TRBV19 | TGTGCCAGTATGAACAGGGGGGACTTCCAAGAGACCCAGTACTTC | CASMNRGDFQETQYF
- | - | TRBJ1-5 | TRBV16 | TGTGCCAGCAGCCAATCAGGGTATCAGCCCCAGCATTTT | CASSQSGYQPQHF
- | - | TRBJ1-1 | TRBV7-2 | TGTGCCAGCAGCTTAGGAACGGGGCGCATGGAAGCTTTCTTT | CASSLGTGRMEAFF
TRBD1 | - | TRBJ2-7 | TRBV5-6 | TGTGCCAGCAGCTCGGATTTGGACAGGGGTTGGTACGAGCAGTACTTC | CASSSDLDRGWYEQYF
- | - | TRBJ1-2 | TRBV11-2 | TGTGCCAGCAGCTTGGGTTGGGCGAACTATGGCTACACCTTC | CASSLGWANYGYTF
- | - | TRBJ1-4 | TRBV7-8 | TGTGCCAGCAGCCCCCCGACCACAACTAATGAAAAACTGTTTTTT | CASSPPTTTNEKLFF
TRBD1 | - | TRBJ1-2 | TRBV5-6 | TGTGCCAGCAGGCCGACAGGGTTGGAAGGCTACACCTTC | CASRPTGLEGYTF
- | - | TRBJ1-2 | TRBV6-5 | TGTGCCAGCAGTTACGTTGCGGGGCAGGATGATGGCTACACCTTC | CASSYVAGQDDGYTF
- | - | TRBJ2-3 | TRBV7-2 | TGTGCCAGCAGCTTAGGGACAGTCCCTAGCACAGATACGCAGTATTTT | CASSLGTVPSTDTQYF
- | - | TRBJ2-7 | TRBV7-6 | TGTGCCAGCAGCCGCGGCGGGGACATTATATCCTACGAGCAGTACTTC | CASSRGGDIISYEQYF
- | - | TRBJ1-1 | TRBV27 | TGTGCCAGCAGTCAAGGGGGTAACACTGAAGCTTTCTTT | CASSQGGNTEAFF
- | - | TRBJ2-2 | TRBV6-6 | TGTGCCAGCACAGCCGCGAACACCGGGGAGCTGTTTTTT | CASTAANTGELFF
- | once | TRBJ2-1 | TRBV19 | TGTGCCAGTAAACTAGCCGGGGATGAGCAGTTCTTC | CASKLAGDEQFF
- | - | TRBJ1-1 | TRBV11-2 | TGTGCCAGCAGCTTAATGTCCAAGAACACTGAAGCTTTCTTT | CASSLMSKNTEAFF
TRBD2 | - | TRBJ2-5 | TRBV13 | TGTGCCAGCAGCCGGAGTTTCGGACTAGCGGGGGAGCAAGAGACCCAGTACTTC | CASSRSFGLAGEQETQYF
TRBD1 | - | TRBJ1-3 | TRBV4-3 | TGCGCCAGCAGCCAAGATGGGGACAGGGCGTCTGGAAACACCATATATTTT | CASSQDGDRASGNTIYF
- | - | TRBJ1-5 | TRBV6-1 | TGTGCCAGCAGTGAAGCGCGAGACTCATATCAGCCCCAGCATTTT | CASSEARDSYQPQHF
- | - | TRBJ2-7 | TRBV4-2 | TGTGCCAGCAGCCACAACAGGGTTTCCGAGCAGTACTTC | CASSHNRVSEQYF
TRBD2 | - | TRBJ2-2 | TRBV7-9 | TGTGCCAGCAGCTCACCGACTAGCGGGGGGAACACCGGGGAGCTGTTTTTT | CASSSPTSGGNTGELFF
TRBD1 | - | TRBJ2-5 | TRBV9 | TGTGCCAGCAGCGATTATGGACAGGTAGGAGAGACCCAGTACTTC | CASSDYGQVGETQYF
- | - | TRBJ1-2 | TRBV10-3 | TGTGCCATCAGTCTGCGGGACGTAGCTAACTATGGCTACACCTTC | CAISLRDVANYGYTF
TRBD2 | - | TRBJ2-3 | TRBV2 | TGTGCCAGCAGTCACCCGGGACTAGCGGGGGGACTATTGTTTAGCACAGATACGCAGTATTTT | CASSHPGLAGGLLFSTDTQYF
- | - | TRBJ2-7 | TRBV6-6 | TGTGCCAGCAGTTATTTCCGACGTGGGAGCTCCTACGAGCAGTACTTC | CASSYFRRGSSYEQYF
- | once | TRBJ1-2 | TRBV7-2 | TGTGCCAGCAGCCCCCCCCCGGCTAACTATGGCTACACCTTC | CASSPPPANYGYTF
- | medium-sized | TRBJ2-7 | TRBV27 | TGTGCCAGCAGACAGGGCTACGAGCAGTACTTC | CASRQGYEQYF
- | - | TRBJ2-1 | TRBV5-6 | TGTGCCAGCAGCTTGTCCCCGATACCCGACAATGAGCAGTTCTTC | CASSLSPIPDNEQFF
- | - | TRBJ1-1 | TRBV7-6 | TGTGCCAGCAGCCCCAAGGGGACCCGAACTGAAGCTTTCTTT | CASSPKGTRTEAFF